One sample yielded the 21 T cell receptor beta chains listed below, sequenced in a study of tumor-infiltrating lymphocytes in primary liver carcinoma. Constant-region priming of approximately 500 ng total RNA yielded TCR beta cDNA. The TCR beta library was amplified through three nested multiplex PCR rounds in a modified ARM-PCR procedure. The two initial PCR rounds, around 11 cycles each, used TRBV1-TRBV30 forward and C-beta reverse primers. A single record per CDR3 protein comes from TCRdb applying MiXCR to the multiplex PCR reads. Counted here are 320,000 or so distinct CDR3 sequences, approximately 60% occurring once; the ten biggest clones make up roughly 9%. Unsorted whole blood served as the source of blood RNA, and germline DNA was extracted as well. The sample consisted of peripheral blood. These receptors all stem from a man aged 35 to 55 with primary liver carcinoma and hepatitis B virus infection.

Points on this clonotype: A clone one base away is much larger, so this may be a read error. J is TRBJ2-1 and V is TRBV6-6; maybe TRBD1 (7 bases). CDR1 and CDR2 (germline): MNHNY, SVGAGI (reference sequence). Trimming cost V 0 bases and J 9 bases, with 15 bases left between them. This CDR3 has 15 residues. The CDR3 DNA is TGTGCCAGCAGTTACTCCCAGGGGGGCCGGAGTGAGCAGTTCTTC. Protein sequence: CASSYSQGGRSEQFF.

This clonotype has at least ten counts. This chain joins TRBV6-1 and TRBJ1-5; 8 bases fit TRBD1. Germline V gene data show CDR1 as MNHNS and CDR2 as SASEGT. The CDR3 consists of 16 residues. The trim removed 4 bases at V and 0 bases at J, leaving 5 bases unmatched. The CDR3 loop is CASSGQGPYSNQPQHF. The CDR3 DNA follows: TGTGCCAGCAGTGGACAGGGGCCCTATAGCAATCAGCCCCAGCATTTT.

The CDR3 bases are TGCGCCAGCAGCTTGCACCCGAACTCGGGGGAGCAGTACTTC. This sequence encodes CASSLHPNSGEQYF. The V gene is TRBV5-1, the J gene TRBJ2-7, with a possible D match to TRBD2 (5 bases). Trimming stripped 1 base from V and 7 bases from J, with 15 bases between. Germline assignment: CDR1 SGHRS and CDR2 YFSETQ. The CDR3 has 14 amino acids. The full variable domain, rest sourced from reference TRBV5-1 and TRBJ2-7, is KAGVTQTPRYLIKTRGQQVTLSCSPISGHRSVSWYQQTPGQGLQFLFEYFSETQRNKGNFPGRFSGRQFSNSRSEMNVSTLELGDSALYLCASSLHPNSGEQYFGPGTRLTVT.

CDR3 DNA: TGTGCCAGCAGCGACAGGGGGAACTATGGCTACACCTTC. It translates to CASSDRGNYGYTF. The chain combines TRBV28 with TRBJ1-2; 9 positions match TRBD1. The germline CDR1 and CDR2 sequences are MDHEN and SYDVKM. The J segment lost 2 bases and the V segment lost 6 bases, leaving 1 base of the junction unmatched. The CDR3 totals 13 residues.

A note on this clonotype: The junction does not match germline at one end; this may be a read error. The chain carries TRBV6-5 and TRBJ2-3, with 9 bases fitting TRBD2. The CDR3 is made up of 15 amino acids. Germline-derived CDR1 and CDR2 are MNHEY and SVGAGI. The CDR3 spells CTSNQLAGGPDTQYF. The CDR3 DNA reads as TGTACCAGCAACCAACTAGCGGGCGGTCCAGATACGCAGTATTTT.

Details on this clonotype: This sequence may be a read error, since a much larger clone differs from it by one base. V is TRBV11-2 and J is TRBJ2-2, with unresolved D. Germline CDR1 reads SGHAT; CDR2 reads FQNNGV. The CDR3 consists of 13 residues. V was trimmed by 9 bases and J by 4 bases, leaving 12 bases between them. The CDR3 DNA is TGTGCCAGGAGCCGAACGTCCACCGGGGAGCTGTTTTTT. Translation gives CARSRTSTGELFF.

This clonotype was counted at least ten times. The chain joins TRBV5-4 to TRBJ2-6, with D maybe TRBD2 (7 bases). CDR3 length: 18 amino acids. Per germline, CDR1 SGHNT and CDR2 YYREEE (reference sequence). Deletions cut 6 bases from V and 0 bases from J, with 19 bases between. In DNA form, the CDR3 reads TGTGCCAGCACCATGGGAGGGGGGTTAAGCTCTGGGGCCAACGTCCTGACTTTC. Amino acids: CASTMGGGLSSGANVLTF.

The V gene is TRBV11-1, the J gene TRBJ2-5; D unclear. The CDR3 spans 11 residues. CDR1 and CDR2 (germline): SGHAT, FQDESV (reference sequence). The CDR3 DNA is TGTGGCACCAGCTTCATGGGGACCCAGTACTTC. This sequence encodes CGTSFMGTQYF.

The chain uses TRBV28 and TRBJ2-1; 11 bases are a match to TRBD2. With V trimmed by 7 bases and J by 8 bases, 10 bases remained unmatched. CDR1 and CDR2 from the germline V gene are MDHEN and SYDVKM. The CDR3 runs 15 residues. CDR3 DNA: TGTGCCAGCACCCTTGGTAGCGGGAGGGTAGATGAGCAGTTCTTC. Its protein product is CASTLGSGRVDEQFF.

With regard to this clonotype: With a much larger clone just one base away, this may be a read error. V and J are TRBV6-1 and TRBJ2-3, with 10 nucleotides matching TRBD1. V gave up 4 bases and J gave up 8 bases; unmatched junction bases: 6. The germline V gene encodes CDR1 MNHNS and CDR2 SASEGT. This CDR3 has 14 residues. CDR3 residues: CASSADRGGVTQYF. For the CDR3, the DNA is TGTGCCAGCAGTGCGGACAGGGGGGGAGTTACGCAGTATTTT.

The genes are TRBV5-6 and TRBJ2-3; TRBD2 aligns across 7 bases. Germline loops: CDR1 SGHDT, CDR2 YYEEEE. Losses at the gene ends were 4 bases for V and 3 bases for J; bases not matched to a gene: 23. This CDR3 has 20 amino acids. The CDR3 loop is CASSPSASGLSRTRTDTQYF. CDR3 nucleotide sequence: TGTGCCAGCAGCCCGTCGGCTAGCGGTCTCTCTCGTACTAGAACAGATACGCAGTATTTT.

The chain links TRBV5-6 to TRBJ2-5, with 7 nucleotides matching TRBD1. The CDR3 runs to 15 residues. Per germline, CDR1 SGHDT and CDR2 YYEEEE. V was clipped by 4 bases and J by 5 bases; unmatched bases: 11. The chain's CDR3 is CASSQIQTGMETQYF. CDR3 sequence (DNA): TGTGCCAGCAGCCAAATACAGACAGGGATGGAGACCCAGTACTTC.

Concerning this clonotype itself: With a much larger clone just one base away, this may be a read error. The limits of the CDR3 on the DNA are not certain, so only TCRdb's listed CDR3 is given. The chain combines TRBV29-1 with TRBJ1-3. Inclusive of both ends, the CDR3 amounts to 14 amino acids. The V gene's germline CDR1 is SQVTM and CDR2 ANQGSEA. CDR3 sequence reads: CSVAPGSSGNTLYF.

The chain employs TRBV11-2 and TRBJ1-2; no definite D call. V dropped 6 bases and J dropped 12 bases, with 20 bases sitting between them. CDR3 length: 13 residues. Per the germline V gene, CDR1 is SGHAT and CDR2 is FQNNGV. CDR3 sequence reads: CASSFSDSGRNTF. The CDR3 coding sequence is TGTGCCAGCAGTTTCTCGGACTCGGGAAGGAACACCTTC. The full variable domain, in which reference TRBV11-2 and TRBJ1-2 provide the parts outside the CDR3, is EAGVAQSPRYKIIEKRQSVAFWCNPISGHATLYWYQQILGQGPKLLIQFQNNGVVDDSQLPKDRFSAERLKGVDSTLKIQPAKLEDSAVYLCASSFSDSGRNTFGSGTRLTVV.

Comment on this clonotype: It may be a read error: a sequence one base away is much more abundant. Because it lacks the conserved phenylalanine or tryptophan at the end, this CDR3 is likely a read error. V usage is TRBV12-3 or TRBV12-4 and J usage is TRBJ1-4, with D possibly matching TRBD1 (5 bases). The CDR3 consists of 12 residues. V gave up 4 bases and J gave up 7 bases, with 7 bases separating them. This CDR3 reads CASSYGAEKLFS. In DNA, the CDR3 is TGTGCCAGCAGTTACGGGGCTGAAAAACTGTTTTCT.

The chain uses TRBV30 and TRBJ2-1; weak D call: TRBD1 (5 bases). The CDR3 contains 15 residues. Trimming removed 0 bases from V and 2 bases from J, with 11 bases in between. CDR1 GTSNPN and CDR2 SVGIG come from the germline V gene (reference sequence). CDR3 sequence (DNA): TGTGCCTGGAGTGTCCGGCAGGGCACCTACAATGAGCAGTTCTTC. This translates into CAWSVRQGTYNEQFF.

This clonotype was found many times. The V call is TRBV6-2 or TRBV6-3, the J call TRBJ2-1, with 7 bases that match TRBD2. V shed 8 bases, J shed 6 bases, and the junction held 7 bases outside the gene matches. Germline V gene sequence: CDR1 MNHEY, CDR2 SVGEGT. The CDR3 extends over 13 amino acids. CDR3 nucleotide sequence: TGTGCCAGCGGGAGGGCCGGGTTCAATGAGCAGTTCTTC. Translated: CASGRAGFNEQFF.

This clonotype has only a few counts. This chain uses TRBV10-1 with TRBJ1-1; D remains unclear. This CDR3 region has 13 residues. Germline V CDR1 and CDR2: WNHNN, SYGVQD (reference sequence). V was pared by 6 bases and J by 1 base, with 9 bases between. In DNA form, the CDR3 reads TGCGCCAGCAGAAGAGACGAGAACACTGAAGCTTTCTTT. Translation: CASRRDENTEAFF.

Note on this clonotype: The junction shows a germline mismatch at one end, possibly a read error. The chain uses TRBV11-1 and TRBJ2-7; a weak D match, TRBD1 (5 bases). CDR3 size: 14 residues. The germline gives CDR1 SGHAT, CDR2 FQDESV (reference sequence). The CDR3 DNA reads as TGTGCTAGCAGCCCGCCGCCAGGGTACTACGATCAGTACTTC. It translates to CASSPPPGYYDQYF.

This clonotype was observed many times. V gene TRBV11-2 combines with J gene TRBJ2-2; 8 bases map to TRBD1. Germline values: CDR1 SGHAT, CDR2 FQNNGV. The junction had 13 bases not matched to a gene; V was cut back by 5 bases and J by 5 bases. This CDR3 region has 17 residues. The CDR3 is CASSPGSRGLGTGELFF. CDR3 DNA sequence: TGTGCCAGCAGCCCGGGAAGCAGGGGGCTGGGGACCGGGGAGCTGTTTTTT.

The CDR3 DNA is TGTGCCAGCAGTTACCCTGGCGCGGGAGTGCGGAATGAGCAGTACTTC. Its protein is CASSYPGAGVRNEQYF. The chain is built from TRBV6-5 and TRBJ2-1, with 7 bases lining up with TRBD2. The DNA matches TRBJ2-7 better at its end, which makes the J call doubtful. Germline V gene data show CDR1 as MNHEY and CDR2 as SVGAGI. This CDR3 has 16 amino acids.